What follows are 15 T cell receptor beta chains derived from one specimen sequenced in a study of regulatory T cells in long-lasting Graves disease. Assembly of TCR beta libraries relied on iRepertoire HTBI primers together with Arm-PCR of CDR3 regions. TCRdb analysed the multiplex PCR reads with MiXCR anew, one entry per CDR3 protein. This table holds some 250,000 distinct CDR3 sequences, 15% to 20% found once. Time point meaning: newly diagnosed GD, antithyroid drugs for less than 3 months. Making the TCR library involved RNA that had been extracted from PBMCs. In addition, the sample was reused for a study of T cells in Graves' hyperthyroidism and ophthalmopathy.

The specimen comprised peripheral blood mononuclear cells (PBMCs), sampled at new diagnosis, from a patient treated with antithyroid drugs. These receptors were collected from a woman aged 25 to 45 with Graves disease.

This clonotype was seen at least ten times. DNA of the CDR3: TGCAGTGCTAGACAGACTGAAGCTTTCTTT. Amino acids: CSARQTEAFF. The chain carries TRBV20-1 and TRBJ1-1; D remains ambiguous. The V end lost 2 bases, the J end lost 5 bases, and 3 bases lay between the germline ends. This CDR3 contains 10 residues. Germline assignment: CDR1 DFQATT and CDR2 SNEGSKA (reference sequence).

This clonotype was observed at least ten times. As DNA, the CDR3 is TGTGCCAGCAGTTCCCGGGACAGGAGCTATATCGACCCTGATTCCAATGAGCAGTTCTTC. Encoded protein: CASSSRDRSYIDPDSNEQFF. J is TRBJ2-1 and V is TRBV27; 8 nucleotides line up with TRBD1. CDR1 and CDR2 (germline): MNHEY, SMNVEV (reference sequence). There are 20 residues in the CDR3. Trimming removed 4 bases from V and 6 bases from J; junction bases left unmatched: 23.

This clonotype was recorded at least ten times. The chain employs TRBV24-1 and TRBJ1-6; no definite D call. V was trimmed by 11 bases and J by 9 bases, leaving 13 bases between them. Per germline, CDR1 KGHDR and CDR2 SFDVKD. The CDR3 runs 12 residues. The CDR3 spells CARVSATSPLHF. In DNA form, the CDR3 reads TGTGCCAGAGTGTCAGCAACTTCACCCCTCCACTTT.

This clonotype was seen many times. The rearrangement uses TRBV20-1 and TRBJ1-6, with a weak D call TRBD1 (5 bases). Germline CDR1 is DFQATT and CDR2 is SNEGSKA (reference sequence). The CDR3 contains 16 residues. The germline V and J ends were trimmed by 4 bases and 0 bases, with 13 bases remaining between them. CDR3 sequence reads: CSAIIGGSSYNSPLHF. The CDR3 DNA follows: TGCAGTGCTATAATCGGGGGAAGCTCCTATAATTCACCCCTCCACTTT.

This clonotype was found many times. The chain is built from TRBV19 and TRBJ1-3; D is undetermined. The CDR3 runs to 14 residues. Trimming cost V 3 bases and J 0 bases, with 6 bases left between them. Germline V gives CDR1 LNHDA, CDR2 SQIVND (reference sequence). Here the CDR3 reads CASSIWDSGNTIYF. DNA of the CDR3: TGTGCCAGTAGTATCTGGGACTCTGGAAACACCATATATTTT.

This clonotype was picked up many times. The chain's CDR3 is CASSLDPRQGASGAFF. The CDR3 nucleotides are TGTGCCAGCAGCTTAGATCCGCGGCAGGGGGCTAGTGGAGCTTTCTTT. The chain carries TRBV11-2 and TRBJ1-1, with 8 bases matching TRBD1. The junction had 13 bases not matched to a gene; V was cut back by 0 bases and J by 10 bases. CDR1 is SGHAT and CDR2 is FQNNGV in the germline V gene. The CDR3 length is 16 residues.

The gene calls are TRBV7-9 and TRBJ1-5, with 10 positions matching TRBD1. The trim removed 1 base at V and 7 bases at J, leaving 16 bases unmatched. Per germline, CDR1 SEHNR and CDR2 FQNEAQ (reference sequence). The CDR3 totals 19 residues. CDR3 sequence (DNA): TGTGCCAGCAGCTTAGATGGAGCGGGACAGGGGCTTTCGGAGCAGCCCCAGCATTTT. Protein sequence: CASSLDGAGQGLSEQPQHF.

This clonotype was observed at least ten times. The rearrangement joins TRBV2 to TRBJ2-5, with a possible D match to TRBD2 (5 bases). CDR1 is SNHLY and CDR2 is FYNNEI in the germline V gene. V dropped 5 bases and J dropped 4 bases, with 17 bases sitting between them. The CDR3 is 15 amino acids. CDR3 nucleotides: TGTGCCAGCAGTAGGGCAGCTCCCGAGGGAGAGACCCAGTACTTC. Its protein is CASSRAAPEGETQYF.

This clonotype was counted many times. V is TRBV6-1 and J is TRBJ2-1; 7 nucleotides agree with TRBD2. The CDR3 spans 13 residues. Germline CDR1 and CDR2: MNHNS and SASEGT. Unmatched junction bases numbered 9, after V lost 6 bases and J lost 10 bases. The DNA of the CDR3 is TGTGCCAGCAGGGAGGGAGGGGTTGGGGAGCAGTTCTTC. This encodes CASREGGVGEQFF.

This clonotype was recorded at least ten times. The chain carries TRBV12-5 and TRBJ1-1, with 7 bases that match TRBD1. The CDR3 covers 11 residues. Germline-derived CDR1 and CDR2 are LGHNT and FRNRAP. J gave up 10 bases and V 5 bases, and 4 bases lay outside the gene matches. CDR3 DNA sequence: TGTGCTAGTGGTGGGACAGATTTAGCTTTCTTT. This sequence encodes CASGGTDLAFF.

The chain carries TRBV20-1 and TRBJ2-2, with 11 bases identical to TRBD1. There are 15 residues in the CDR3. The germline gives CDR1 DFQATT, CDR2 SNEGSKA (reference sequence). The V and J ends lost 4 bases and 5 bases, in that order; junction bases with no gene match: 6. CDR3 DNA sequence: TGCAGTGCTATTGGACAGGGGGCGCGGACCGGGGAGCTGTTTTTT. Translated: CSAIGQGARTGELFF.

DNA of the CDR3: TGCGCCAGCAGCCAAGGCAGCGGGGGAAACAAAAACATTCAGTACTTC. This gives the protein CASSQGSGGNKNIQYF. The chain links TRBV4-1 to TRBJ2-4, with 8 bases aligning to TRBD2. The V gene end was trimmed by 1 base and the J gene end by 3 bases; junction bases not matched to a gene: 5. The CDR3 is made up of 16 amino acids. CDR1 and CDR2 from the germline V gene are MGHRA and YSYEKL.

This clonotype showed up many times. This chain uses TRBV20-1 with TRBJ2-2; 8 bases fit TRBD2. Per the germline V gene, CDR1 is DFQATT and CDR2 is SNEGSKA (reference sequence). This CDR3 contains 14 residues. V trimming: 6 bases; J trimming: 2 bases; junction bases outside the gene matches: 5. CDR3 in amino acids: CSAQRGPNTGELFF. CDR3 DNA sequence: TGCAGTGCCCAGCGGGGGCCCAACACCGGGGAGCTGTTTTTT.

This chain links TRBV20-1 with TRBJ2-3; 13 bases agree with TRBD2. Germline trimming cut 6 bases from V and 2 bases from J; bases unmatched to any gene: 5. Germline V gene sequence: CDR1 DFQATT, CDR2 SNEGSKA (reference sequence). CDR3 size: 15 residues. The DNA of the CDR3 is TGCAGTGCCCCTACTAGCGGGGGGGCCACAGATACGCAGTATTTT. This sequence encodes CSAPTSGGATDTQYF.

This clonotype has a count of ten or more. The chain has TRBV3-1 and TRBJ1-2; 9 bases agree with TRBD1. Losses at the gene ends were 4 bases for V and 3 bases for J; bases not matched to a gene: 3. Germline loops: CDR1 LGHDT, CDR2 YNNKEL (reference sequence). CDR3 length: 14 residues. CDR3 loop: CASSPGQGYYGYTF. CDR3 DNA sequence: TGTGCCAGCAGCCCAGGACAGGGGTACTATGGCTACACCTTC.